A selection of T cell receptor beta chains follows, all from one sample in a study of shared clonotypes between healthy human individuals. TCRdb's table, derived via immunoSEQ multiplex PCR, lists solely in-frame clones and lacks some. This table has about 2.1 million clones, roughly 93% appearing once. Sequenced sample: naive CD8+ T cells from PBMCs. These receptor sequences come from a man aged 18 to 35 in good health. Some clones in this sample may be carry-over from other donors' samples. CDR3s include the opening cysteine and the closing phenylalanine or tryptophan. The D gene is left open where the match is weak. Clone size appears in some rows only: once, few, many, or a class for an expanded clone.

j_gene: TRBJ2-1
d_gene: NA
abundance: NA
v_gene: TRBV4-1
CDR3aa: CASSQGSRGRDNEQFF
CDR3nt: TGCGCCAGCAGCCAAGGTAGCAGGGGGAGGGACAATGAGCAGTTCTTC

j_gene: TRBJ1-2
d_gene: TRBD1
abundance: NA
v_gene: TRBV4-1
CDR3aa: CASSWDREGGYTF
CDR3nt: TGCGCCAGCAGCTGGGACAGGGAAGGCGGCTACACCTTC

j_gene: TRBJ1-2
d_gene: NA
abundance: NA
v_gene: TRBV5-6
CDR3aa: CASSLGQTLYGYTF
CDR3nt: TGTGCCAGCAGCTTGGGGCAGACACTCTATGGCTACACCTTC

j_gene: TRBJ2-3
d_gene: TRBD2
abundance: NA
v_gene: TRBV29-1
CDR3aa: CSVGWPGLAGFGDTQYF
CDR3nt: TGCAGCGTTGGCTGGCCGGGACTAGCGGGATTTGGAGATACGCAGTATTTT

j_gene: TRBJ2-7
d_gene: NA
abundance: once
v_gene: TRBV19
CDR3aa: CASSIAPVNEVNEQYF
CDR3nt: TGTGCCAGTAGTATAGCTCCCGTTAATGAGGTCAACGAGCAGTACTTC

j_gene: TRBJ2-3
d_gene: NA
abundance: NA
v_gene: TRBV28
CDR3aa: CASSPLLGSVRYF
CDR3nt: TGTGCCAGCAGCCCCCTTCTAGGGAGTGTTCGGTATTTT

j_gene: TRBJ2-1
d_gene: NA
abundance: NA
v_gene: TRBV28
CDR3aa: CASSPGGGAWRYEQFF
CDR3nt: TGTGCCAGCAGCCCAGGGGGGGGCGCGTGGAGGTATGAGCAGTTCTTC

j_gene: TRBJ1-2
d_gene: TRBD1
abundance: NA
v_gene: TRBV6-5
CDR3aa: CASSYPGTGGLYGYTF
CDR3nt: TGTGCCAGCAGTTACCCCGGGACAGGGGGCTTATATGGCTACACCTTC

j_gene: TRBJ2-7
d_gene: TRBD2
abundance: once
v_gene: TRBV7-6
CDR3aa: CASIGGGDSYEQYF
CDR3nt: TGTGCCAGCATCGGGGGGGGAGACTCCTACGAGCAGTACTTC

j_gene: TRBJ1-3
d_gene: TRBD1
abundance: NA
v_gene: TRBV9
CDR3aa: CASSTPGQKISDSGNTIYF
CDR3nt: TGTGCCAGCAGCACGCCGGGACAGAAAATATCAGACTCTGGAAACACCATATATTTT

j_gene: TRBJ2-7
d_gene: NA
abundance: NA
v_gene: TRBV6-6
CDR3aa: CASSPRDFPTPYEQYF
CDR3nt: TGTGCCAGCAGTCCCCGGGACTTTCCAACACCCTACGAGCAGTACTTC

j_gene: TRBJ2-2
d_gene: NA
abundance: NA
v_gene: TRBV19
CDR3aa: CASSILLIAGAVRRLFF
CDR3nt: TGTGCCAGTAGTATCCTACTAATCGCAGGGGCAGTTCGGCGGCTGTTTTTT

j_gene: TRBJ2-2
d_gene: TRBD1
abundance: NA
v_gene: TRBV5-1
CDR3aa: CASSYDRANTGELFF
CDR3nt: TGCGCCAGCAGCTACGACAGGGCGAACACCGGGGAGCTGTTTTTT

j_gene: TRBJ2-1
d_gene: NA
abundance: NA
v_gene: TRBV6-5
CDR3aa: CASSYRPKNNEQFF
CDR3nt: TGTGCCAGCAGTTACCGGCCCAAAAACAATGAGCAGTTCTTC

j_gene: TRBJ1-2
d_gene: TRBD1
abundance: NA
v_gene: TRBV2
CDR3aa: CARQDRSDYGYTF
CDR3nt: TGTGCCAGACAGGACAGGTCTGACTATGGCTACACCTTC

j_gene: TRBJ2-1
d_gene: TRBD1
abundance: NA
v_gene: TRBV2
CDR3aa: CASSEWGQGFDEQFF
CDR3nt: TGTGCCAGCAGTGAATGGGGACAGGGTTTCGATGAGCAGTTCTTC

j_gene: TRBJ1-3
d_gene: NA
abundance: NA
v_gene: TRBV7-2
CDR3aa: CASSLRRSGNTIYF
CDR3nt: TGTGCCAGCAGCCTAAGACGGTCTGGAAACACCATATATTTT

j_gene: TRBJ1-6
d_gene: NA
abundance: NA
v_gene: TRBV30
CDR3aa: CAWSTLGNSPLHF
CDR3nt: TGTGCCTGGAGTACGCTCGGTAATTCACCCCTCCACTTT

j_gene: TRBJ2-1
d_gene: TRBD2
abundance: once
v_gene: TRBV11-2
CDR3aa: CASSRTSGPYNEQFF
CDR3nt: TGTGCCAGCAGCCGGACTAGCGGACCCTACAATGAGCAGTTCTTC